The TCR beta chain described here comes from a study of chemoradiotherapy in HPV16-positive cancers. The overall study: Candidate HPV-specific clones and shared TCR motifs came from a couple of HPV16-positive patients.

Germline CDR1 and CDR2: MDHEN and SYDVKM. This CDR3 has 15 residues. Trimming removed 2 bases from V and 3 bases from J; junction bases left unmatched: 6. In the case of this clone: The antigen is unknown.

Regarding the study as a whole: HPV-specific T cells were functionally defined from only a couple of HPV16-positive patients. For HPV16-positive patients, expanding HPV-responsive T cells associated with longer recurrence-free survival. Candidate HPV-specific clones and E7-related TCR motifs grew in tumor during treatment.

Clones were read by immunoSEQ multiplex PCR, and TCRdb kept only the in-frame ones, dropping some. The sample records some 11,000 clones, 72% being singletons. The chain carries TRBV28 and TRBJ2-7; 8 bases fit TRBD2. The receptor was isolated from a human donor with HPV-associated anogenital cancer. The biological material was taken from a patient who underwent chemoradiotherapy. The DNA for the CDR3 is TGTGCCAGCAGTTTACTTTGGACTAGCAACTACGAGCAGTACTTC. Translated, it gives CASSLLWTSNYEQYF.